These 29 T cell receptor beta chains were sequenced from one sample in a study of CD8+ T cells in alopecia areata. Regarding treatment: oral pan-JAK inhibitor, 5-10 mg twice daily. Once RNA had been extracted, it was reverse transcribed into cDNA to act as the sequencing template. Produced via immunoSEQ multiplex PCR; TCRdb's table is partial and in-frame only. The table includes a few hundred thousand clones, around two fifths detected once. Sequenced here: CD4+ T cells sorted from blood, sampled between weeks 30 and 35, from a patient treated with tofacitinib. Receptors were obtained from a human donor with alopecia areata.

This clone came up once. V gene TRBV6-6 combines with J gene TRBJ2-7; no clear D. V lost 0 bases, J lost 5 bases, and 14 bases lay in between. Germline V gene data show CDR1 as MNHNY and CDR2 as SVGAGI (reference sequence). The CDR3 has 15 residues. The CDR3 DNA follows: TGTGCCAGCAGTTACTCAAAACGGAAGGGCAACGAGCAGTACTTC. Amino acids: CASSYSKRKGNEQYF.

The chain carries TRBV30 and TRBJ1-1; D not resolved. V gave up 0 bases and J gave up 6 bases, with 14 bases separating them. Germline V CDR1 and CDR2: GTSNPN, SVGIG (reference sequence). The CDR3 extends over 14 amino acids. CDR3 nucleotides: TGTGCCTGGAGTGTACGAGGAAGGGTGTCTGAAGCTTTCTTT. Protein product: CAWSVRGRVSEAFF.

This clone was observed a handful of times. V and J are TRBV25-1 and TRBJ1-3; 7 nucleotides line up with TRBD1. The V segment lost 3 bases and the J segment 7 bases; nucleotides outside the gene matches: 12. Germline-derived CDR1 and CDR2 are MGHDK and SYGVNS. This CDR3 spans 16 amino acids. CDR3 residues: CASSDSTGPRVNTIYF. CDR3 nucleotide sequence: TGTGCCAGCAGTGACTCGACAGGGCCCAGAGTTAACACCATATATTTT.

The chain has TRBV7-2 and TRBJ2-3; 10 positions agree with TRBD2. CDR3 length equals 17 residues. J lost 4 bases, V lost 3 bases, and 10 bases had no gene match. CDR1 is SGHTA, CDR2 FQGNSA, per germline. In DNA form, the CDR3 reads TGTGCCAGCAGCTTGGTGAATCTAGCGGGAGTCCCAGATACGCAGTATTTT. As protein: CASSLVNLAGVPDTQYF.

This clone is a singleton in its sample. The CDR3 nucleotides are TGTGCCTGGAGTGTACCGGGGATTGGGGCAGATACGCAGTATTTT. The encoded protein is CAWSVPGIGADTQYF. This sequence joins TRBV30 and TRBJ2-3, with TRBD2 as a possible D gene (5 bases). V was clipped by 0 bases and J by 4 bases, with 14 bases between them. The CDR3 runs 15 residues. Germline assignment: CDR1 GTSNPN and CDR2 SVGIG (reference sequence).

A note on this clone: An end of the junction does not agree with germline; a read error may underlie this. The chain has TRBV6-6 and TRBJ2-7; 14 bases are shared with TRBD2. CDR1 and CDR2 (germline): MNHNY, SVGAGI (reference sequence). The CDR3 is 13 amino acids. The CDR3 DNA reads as TGTGCCAGCAGTCCCCGCTTAGGACTAGCGGGAGGCTTC. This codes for CASSPRLGLAGGF.

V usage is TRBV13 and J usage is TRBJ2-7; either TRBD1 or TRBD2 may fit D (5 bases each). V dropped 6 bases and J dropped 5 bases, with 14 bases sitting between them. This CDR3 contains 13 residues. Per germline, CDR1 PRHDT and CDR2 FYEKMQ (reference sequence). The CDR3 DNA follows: TGTGCCAGCAGTCGGGACCCCGGGGACGAGCAGTACTTC. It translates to CASSRDPGDEQYF.

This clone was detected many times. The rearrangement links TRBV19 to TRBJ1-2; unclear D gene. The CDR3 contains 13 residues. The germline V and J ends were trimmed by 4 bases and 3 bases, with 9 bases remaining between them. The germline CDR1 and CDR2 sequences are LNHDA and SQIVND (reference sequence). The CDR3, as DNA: TGTGCCAGTAGTAAGGGCATGGACTATGGCTACACCTTC. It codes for CASSKGMDYGYTF. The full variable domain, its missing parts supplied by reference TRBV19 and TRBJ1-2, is DGGITQSPKYLFRKEGQNVTLSCEQNLNHDAMYWYRQDPGQGLRLIYYSQIVNDFQKGDIAEGYSVSREKKESFPLTVTSAQKNPTAFYLCASSKGMDYGYTFGSGTRLTVV.

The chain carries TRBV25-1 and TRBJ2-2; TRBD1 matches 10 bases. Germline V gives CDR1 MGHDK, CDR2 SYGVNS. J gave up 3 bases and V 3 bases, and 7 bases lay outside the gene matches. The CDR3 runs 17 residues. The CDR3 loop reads CASSDIAGTGDTGELFF. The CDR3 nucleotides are TGTGCCAGCAGTGATATAGCCGGGACAGGGGACACCGGGGAGCTGTTTTTT.

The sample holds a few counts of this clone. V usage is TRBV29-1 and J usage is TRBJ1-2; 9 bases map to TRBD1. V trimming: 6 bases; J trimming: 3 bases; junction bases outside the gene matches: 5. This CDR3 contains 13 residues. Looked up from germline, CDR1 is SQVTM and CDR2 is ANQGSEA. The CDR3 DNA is TGCAGCGTAAACGGACAGGGGTACTATGGCTACACCTTC. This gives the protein CSVNGQGYYGYTF.

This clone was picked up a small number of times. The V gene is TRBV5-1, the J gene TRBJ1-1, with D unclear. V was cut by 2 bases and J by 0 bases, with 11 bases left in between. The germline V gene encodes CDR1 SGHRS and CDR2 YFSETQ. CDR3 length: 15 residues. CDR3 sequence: CASSFDRTVNTEAFF. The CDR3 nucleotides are TGCGCCAGCAGCTTTGACCGCACAGTGAACACTGAAGCTTTCTTT.

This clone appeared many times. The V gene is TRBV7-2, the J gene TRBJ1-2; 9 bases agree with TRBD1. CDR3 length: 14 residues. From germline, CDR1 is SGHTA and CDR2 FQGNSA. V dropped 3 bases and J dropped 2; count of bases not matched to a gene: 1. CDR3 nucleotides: TGTGCCAGCAGCTTCGGGACAGGGAACTATGGCTACACCTTC. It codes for CASSFGTGNYGYTF.

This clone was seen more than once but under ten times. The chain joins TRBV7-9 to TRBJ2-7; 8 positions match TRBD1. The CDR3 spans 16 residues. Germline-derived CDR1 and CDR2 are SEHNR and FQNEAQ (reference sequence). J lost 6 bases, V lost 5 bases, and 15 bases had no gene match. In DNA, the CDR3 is TGTGCCAGCAGCGCCCGGACAGGGAGTGGCGGGCTCGAGCAGTACTTC. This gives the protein CASSARTGSGGLEQYF.

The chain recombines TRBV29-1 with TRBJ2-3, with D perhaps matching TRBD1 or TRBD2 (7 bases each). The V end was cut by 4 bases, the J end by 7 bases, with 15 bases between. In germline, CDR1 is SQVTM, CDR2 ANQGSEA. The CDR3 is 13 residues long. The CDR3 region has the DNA TGCAGCGTTGCAGGGGGGGCAGAGAATACGCAGTATTTT. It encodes CSVAGGAENTQYF.

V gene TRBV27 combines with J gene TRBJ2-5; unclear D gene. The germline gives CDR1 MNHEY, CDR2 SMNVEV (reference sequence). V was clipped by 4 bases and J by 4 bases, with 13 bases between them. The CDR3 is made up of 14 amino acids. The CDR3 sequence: CASSSPLRGETQYF. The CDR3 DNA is TGTGCCAGCAGTTCACCCCTCCGTGGAGAGACCCAGTACTTC.

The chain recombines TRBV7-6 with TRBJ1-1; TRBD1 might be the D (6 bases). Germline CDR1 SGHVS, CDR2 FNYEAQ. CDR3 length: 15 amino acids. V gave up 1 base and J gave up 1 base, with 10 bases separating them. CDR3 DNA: TGTGCCAGCAGCTTAGTAGACAGGTCGAACACTGAAGCTTTCTTT. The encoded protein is CASSLVDRSNTEAFF.

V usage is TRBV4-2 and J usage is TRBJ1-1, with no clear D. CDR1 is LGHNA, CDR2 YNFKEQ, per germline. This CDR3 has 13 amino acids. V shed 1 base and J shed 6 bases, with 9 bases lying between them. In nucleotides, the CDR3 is TGTGCCAGCAGCCAAGGAATAATCCCTGAAGCTTTCTTT. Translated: CASSQGIIPEAFF.

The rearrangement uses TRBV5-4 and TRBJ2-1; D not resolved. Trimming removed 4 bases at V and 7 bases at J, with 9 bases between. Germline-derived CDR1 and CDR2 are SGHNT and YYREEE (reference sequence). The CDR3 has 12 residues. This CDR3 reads CASSDPRNEQFF. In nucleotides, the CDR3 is TGTGCCAGCAGCGACCCTAGGAATGAGCAGTTCTTC.

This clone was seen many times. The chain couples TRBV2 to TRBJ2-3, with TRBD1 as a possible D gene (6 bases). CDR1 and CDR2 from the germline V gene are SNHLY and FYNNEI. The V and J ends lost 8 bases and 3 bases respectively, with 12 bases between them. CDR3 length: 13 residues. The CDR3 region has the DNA TGTGCCAGCCGACAGGACCGAACAGATACGCAGTATTTT. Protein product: CASRQDRTDTQYF.

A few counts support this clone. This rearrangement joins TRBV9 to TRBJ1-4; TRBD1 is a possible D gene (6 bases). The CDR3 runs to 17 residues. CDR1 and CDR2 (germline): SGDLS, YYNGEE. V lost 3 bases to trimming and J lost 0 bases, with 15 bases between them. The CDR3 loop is CASSGPRTDPTNEKLFF. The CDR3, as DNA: TGTGCCAGCAGCGGCCCTAGGACAGACCCAACTAATGAAAAACTGTTTTTT.

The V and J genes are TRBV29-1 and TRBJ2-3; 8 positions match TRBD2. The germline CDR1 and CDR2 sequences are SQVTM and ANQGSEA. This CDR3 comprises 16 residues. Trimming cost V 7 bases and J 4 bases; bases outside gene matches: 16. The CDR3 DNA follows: TGCAGCGCCCGGGGATCTAGCGGGTCTCGCGCAGATACGCAGTATTTT. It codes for CSARGSSGSRADTQYF.

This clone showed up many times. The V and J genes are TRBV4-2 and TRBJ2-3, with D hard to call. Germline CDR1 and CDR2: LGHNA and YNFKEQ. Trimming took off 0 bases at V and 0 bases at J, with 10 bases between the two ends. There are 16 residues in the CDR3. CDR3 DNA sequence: TGTGCCAGCAGCCAAGATTTGGCGACTAGCACAGATACGCAGTATTTT. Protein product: CASSQDLATSTDTQYF.

CDR3 in amino acids: CASTKGQVTEAFF. The CDR3, as DNA: TGTGCCAGCACCAAGGGTCAGGTGACTGAAGCTTTCTTT. The rearrangement uses TRBV6-6 and TRBJ1-1; D is undetermined. The V and J ends lost 7 bases and 5 bases respectively, with 14 bases between them. CDR3 size: 13 residues. Germline CDR1 MNHNY, CDR2 SVGAGI (reference sequence).

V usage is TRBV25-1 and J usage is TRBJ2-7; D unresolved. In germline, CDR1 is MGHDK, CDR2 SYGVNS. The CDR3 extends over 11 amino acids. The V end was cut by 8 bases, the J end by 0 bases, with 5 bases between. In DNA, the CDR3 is TGTGCCAGCTCTAGCTCCTACGAGCAGTACTTC. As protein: CASSSSYEQYF.

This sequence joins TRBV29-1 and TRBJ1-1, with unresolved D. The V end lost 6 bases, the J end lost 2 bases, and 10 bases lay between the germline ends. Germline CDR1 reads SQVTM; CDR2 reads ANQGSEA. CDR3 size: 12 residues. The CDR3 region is CSVAGSNTEAFF. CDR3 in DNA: TGCAGCGTAGCGGGATCAAACACTGAAGCTTTCTTT. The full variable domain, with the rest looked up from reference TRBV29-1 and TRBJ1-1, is SAVISQKPSRDICQRGTSLTIQCQVDSQVTMMFWYRQQPGQSLTLIATANQGSEATYESGFVIDKFPISRPNLTFSTLTVSNMSPEDSSIYLCSVAGSNTEAFFGQGTRLTVV.

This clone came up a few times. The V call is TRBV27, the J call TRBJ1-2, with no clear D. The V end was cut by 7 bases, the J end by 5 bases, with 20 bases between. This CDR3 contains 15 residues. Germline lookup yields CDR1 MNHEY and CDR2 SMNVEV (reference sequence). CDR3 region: CASTVDSTVPYGYTF. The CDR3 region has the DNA TGTGCCAGCACTGTCGACTCAACAGTGCCGTATGGCTACACCTTC.

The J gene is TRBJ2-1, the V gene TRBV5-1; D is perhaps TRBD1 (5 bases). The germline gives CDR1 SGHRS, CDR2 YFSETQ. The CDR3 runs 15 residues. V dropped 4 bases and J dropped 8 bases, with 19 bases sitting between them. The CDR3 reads CASSPFSLRGDEQFF. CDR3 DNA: TGCGCCAGCAGCCCGTTCAGCTTAAGGGGCGATGAGCAGTTCTTC.

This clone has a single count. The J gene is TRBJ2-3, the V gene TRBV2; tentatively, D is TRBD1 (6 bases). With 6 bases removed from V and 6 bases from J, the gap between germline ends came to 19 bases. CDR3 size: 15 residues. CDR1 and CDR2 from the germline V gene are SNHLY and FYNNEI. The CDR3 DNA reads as TGTGCCAGCAGAAAGAGGACAGCTCGAGTGGATACGCAGTATTTT. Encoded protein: CASRKRTARVDTQYF.

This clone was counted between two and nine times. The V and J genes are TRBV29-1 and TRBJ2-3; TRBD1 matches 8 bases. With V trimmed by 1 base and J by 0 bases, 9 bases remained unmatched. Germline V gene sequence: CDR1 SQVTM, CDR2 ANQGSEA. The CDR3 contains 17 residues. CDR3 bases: TGCAGCGTTGAAGTCCCCGACAGGGGCCGAAGCACAGATACGCAGTATTTT. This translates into CSVEVPDRGRSTDTQYF.